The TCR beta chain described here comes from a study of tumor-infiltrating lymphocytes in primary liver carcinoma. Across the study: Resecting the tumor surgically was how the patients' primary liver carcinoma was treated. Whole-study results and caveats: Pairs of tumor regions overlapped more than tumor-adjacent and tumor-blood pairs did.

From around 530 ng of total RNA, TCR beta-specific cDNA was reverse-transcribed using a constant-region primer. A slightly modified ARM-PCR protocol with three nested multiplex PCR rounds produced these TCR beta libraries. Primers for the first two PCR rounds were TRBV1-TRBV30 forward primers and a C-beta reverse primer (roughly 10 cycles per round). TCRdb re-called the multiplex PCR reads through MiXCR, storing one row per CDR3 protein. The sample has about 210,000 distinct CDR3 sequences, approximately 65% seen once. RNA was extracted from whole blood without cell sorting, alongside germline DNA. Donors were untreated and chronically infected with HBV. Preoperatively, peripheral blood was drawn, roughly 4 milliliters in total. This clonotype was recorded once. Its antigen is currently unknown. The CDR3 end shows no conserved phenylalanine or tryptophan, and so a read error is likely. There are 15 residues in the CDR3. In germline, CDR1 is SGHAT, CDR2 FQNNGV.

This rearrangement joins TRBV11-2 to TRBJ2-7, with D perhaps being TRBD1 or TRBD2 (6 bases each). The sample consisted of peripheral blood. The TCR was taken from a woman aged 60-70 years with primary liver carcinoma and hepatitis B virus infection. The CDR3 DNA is TGTGCCAGCAGCCCCCGGGCGGGACATGAGTACGAACAGTACCTC. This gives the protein CASSPRAGHEYEQYL.